This T cell receptor (beta chain) was recorded in a study of Graves' ophthalmopathy and Graves' hyperthyroidism. With regard to this clonotype: Its target is not known. A clone one base away is much larger, so this may be a read error.

General study results and limits: Using a 13-signature model, the authors split ophthalmopathy from stable hyperthyroidism, with just under 90% sensitivity and approximately 80% specificity.

The CDR3 spans 12 residues. Stable hyperthyroidism denotes an absence of ophthalmopathy throughout 18 months of follow-up. Amplification targeted the TCR beta CDR3 regions, with RNA transcripts as the source material. An initial RT-PCR round employing HTBI primers preceded a second-round multiplex PCR. TCRdb analysed the multiplex PCR reads with MiXCR anew, one entry per CDR3 protein. The table lists approximately 380,000 distinct CDR3 sequences, around a fifth of them singletons, with 2.5% to 3% in the top ten. The receptor comes from a woman aged 18-29 years with stable Graves' hyperthyroidism. Specimen: peripheral blood. This chain links TRBV12-3 or TRBV12-4 with TRBJ1-1; D remains ambiguous. CDR3 protein: CTSRLRVAEACF. The CDR3, as DNA: TGTACCAGCAGGCTTCGGGTCGCTGAAGCTTGCTTT.